This paragraph covers one T cell receptor (beta chain) sequence. This entry is derived from a study of blood T cell repertoires in COVID-19. Study information: Sources were T cells, B-cell-depleted T cells, or PBMCs; the material itself was cDNA or gDNA.

V gave up 7 bases and J gave up 7 bases, with 16 bases separating them. Germline V CDR1 and CDR2: MDHEN, SYDVKM. This CDR3 spans 13 amino acids. Libraries were prepared by immunoSEQ multiplex PCR; TCRdb keeps only in-frame clonotypes and omits some of them. Of approximately 450,000 clones in the sample, 80% to 90% are singletons; the top ten hold 0.9% to 1.2%. Sequencing was performed on PBMCs or T cells enriched from blood (not recorded which). The receptor's source is a man aged 25-40 years who had recovered from COVID-19. The chain employs TRBV28 and TRBJ1-1; possible D gene TRBD1, 5 bases. The CDR3: CASTPPGGSEAFF. CDR3 DNA sequence: TGTGCCAGCACCCCACCTGGGGGGAGTGAAGCTTTCTTT.